Detailed here is one T cell receptor beta chain. Its antigen is currently unknown. This specimen belongs to a study of post-analysis software for immune sequencing data. About the study: Relapsing-remitting, secondary progressive and progressive-relapsing courses of multiple sclerosis were included. Whole-study findings and limits: Five or six TRBV segments, TRBV5-6, TRBV5-1 and TRBV20-1 among them, were found more frequent in patients than controls. Multiple sclerosis was associated with a significant reduction in normalized Chao1 diversity relative to controls. F measure showed strong co-clustering of same-batch samples.

The CDR3 consists of 15 residues. Trimming at V came to 5 bases and at J to 2 bases, leaving 11 bases not matched to a gene. From germline, CDR1 is DFQATT and CDR2 SNEGSKA (reference sequence). Every TCR beta cDNA library bore unique molecular identifiers. cDNA molecules numbering roughly 0.5 million came from approximately 1 to 10 million T cells. TCRdb re-called the PCR reads with MiXCR, one entry per CDR3 protein. The sample lists fewer than 850,000 distinct CDR3 sequences, approximately 44% occurring once. This TCR was sampled from a girl between 5 and 17 years old with multiple sclerosis. Sequenced material: blood. J is TRBJ1-2 and V is TRBV20-1; 7 bases fit TRBD1. CDR3 nucleotides: TGCAGTGCTCTCGATCCGGGACAGCAGAACTATGGCTACACCTTC. This gives the protein CSALDPGQQNYGYTF.